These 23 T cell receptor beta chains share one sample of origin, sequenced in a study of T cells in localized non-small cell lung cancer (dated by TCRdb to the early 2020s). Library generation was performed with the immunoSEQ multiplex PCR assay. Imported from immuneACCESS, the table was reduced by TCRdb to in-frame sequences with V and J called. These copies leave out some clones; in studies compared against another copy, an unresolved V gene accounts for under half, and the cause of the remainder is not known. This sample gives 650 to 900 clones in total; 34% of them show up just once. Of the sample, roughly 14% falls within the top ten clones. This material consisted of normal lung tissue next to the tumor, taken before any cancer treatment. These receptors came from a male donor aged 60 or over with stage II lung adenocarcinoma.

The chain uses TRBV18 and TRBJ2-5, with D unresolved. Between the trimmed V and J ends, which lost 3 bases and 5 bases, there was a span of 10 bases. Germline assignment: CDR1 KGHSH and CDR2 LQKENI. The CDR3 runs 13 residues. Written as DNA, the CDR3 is TGTGCCAGCTCACCGGGTGTTCTCGAGACCCAGTACTTC. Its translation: CASSPGVLETQYF.

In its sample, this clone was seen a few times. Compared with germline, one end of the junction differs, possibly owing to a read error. CDR3 residues: CASSNPRGAMNF. In nucleotides, the CDR3 is TGTGCCAGCAGCAACCCTCGGGGGGCCATGAACTTC. The J gene is TRBJ2-7, the V gene TRBV28, with a tentative D call TRBD2 (7 bases). Germline V gene data show CDR1 as MDHEN and CDR2 as SYDVKM. The CDR3 extends over 12 amino acids. Together with reference TRBV28 and TRBJ2-7, the CDR3 gives the full variable domain: DVKVTQSSRYLVKRTGEKVFLECVQDMDHENMFWYRQDPGLGLRLIYFSYDVKMKEKGDIPEGYSVSREKKERFSLILESASTNQTSMYLCASSNPRGAMNFGPGTRLTVT.

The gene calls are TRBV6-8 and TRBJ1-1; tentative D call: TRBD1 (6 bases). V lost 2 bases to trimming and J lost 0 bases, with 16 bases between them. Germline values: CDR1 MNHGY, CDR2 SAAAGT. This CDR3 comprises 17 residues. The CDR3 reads CASSYGPRGGVNTEAFF. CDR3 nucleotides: TGTGCCAGCAGTTACGGACCGAGGGGGGGCGTGAACACTGAAGCTTTCTTT.

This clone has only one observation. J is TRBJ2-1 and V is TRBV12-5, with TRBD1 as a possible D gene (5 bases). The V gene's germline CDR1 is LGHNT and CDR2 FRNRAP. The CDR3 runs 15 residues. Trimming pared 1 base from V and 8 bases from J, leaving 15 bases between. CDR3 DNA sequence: TGTGCTAGTGGTTTGGGCAGGGTTCAGAACGATGAGCAGTTCTTC. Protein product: CASGLGRVQNDEQFF. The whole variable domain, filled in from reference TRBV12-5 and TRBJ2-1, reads DARVTQTPRHKVTEMGQEVTMRCQPILGHNTVFWYRQTMMQGLELLAYFRNRAPLDDSGMPKDRFSAEMPDATLATLKIQPSEPRDSAVYFCASGLGRVQNDEQFFGPGTRLTVL.

This chain's CDR3 is CASNPGKNTGELFF. The CDR3 DNA reads TGTGCCAGTAATCCAGGAAAGAACACCGGGGAGCTGTTTTTT. This rearrangement joins TRBV19 to TRBJ2-2; D gene unclear. Looked up from germline, CDR1 is LNHDA and CDR2 is SQIVND (reference sequence). CDR3 length equals 14 residues. V was shortened by 7 bases and J by 1 base, with 10 bases between the two germline ends.

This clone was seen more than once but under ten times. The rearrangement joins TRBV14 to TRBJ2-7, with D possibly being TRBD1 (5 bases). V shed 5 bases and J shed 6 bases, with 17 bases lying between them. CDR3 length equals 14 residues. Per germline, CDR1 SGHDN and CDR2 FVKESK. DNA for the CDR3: TGTGCCAGCAGCTCCTCGACAGTCCCAGGCGAGCAGTACTTC. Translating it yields CASSSSTVPGEQYF.

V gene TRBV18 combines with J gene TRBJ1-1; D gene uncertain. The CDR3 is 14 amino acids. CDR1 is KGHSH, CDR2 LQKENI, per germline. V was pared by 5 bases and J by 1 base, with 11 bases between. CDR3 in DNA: TGTGCCAGCTCAAATCGTACAGCGAACACTGAAGCTTTCTTT. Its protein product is CASSNRTANTEAFF.

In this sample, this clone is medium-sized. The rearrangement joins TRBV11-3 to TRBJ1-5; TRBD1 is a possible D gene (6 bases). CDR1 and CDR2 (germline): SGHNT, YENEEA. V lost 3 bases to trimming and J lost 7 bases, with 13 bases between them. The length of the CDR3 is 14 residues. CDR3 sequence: CASSLTGTGQPQHF. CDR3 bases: TGTGCCAGCAGCTTGACAGGAACGGGACAGCCCCAGCATTTT.

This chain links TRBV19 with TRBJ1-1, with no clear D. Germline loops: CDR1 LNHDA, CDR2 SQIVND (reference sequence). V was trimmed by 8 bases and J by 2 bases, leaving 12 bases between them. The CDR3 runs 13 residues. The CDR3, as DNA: TGTGCCAGTTCGGGCCAGCAAAACACTGAAGCTTTCTTT. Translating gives CASSGQQNTEAFF.

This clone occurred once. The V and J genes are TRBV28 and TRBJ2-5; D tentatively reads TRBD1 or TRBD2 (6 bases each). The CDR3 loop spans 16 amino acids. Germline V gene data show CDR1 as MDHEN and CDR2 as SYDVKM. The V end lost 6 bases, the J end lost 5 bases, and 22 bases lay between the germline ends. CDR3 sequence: CASSPPVRGAVETQYF. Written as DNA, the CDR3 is TGTGCCAGCAGCCCCCCTGTAAGGGGGGCGGTGGAGACCCAGTACTTC. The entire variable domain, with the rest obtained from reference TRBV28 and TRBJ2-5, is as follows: DVKVTQSSRYLVKRTGEKVFLECVQDMDHENMFWYRQDPGLGLRLIYFSYDVKMKEKGDIPEGYSVSREKKERFSLILESASTNQTSMYLCASSPPVRGAVETQYFGPGTRLLVL.

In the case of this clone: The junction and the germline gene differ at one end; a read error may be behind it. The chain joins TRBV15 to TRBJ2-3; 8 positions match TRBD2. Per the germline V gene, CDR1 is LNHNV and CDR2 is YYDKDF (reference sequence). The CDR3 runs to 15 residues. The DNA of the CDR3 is TGTGCCATCAGCCTGACCGGGAGGGGGACAGATACGCAGTATTTT. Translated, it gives CAISLTGRGTDTQYF.

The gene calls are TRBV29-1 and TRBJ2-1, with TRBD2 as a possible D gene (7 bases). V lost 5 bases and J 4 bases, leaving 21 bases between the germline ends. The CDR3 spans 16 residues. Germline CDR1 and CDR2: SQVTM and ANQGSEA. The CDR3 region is CSVQGPTGRVYNEQFF. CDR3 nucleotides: TGCAGCGTTCAGGGGCCTACAGGGAGGGTTTACAATGAGCAGTTCTTC.

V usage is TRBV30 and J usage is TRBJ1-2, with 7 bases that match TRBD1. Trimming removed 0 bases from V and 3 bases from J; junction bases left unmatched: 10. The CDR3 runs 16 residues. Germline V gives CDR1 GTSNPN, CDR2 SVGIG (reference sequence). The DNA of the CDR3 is TGTGCCTGGAGTGTACAGGAGGGGGCGGATCACTATGGCTACACCTTC. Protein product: CAWSVQEGADHYGYTF.

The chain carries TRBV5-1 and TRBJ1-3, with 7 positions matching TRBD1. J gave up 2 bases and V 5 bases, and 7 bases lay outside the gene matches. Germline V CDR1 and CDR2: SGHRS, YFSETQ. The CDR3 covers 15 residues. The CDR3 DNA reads TGCGCCAGCAGGACTACAGGGGTCCCTGGAAACACCATATATTTT. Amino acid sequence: CASRTTGVPGNTIYF.

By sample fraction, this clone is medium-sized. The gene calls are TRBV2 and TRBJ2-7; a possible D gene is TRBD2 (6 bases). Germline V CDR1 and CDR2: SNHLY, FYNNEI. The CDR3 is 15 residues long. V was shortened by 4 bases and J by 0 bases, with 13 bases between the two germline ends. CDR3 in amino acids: CASSAWEAASYEQYF. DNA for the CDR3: TGTGCCAGCAGTGCATGGGAGGCGGCCTCCTACGAGCAGTACTTC.

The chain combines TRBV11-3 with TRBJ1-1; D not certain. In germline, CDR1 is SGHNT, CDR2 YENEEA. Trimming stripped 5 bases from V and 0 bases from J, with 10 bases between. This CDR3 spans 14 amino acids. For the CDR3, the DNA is TGTGCCAGCAGCCAAGCGGGGTTGAACACTGAAGCTTTCTTT. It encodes CASSQAGLNTEAFF.

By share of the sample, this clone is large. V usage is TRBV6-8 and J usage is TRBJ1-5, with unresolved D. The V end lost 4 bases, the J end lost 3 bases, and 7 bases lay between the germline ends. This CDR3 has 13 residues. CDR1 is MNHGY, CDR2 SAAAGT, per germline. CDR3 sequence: CASSLVDNQPQHF. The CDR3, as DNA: TGTGCCAGCAGTTTAGTAGACAATCAGCCCCAGCATTTT.

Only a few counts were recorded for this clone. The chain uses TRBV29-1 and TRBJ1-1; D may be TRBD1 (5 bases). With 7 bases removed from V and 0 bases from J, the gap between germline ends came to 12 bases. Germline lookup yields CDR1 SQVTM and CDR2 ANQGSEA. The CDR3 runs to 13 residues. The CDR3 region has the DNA TGCAGCGGCCTGACAGATTTGAACACTGAAGCTTTCTTT. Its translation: CSGLTDLNTEAFF.

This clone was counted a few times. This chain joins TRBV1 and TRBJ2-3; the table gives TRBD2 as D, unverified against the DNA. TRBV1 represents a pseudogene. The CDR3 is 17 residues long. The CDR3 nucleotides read TGCACCAGGAAGCAGATGTTACTAGCGGAAGGCACAGATACGCAGTATTTT. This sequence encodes CTRKQMLLAEGTDTQYF.

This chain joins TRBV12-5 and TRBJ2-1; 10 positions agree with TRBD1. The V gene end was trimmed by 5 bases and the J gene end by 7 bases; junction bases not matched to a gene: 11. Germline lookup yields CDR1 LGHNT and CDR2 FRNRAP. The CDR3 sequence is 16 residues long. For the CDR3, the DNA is TGTGCTAGTGGTGCCTCCGGGACAGGGGTTGCGAATGAGCAGTTCTTC. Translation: CASGASGTGVANEQFF.

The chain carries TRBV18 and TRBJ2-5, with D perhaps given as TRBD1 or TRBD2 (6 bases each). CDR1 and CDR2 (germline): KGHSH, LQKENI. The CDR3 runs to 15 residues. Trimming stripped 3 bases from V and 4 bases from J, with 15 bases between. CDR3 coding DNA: TGTGCCAGCTCACCGGATAGCGAGGGGGGAGAGACCCAGTACTTC. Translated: CASSPDSEGGETQYF.

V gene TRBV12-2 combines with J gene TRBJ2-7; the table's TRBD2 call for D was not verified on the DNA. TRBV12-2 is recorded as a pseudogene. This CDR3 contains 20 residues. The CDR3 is CANNARGLAGGPRKLYEQYF. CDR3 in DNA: TGTGCCAATAACGCACGGGGACTAGCGGGAGGGCCACGCAAGCTTTACGAGCAGTACTTC.

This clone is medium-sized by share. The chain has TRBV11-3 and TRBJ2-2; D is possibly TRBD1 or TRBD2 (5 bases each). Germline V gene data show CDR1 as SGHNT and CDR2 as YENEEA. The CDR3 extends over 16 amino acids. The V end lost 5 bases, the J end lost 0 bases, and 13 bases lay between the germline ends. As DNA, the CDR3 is TGTGCCAGCAGCCAACCGAAGGGACCGAACACCGGGGAGCTGTTTTTT. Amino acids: CASSQPKGPNTGELFF.